These 29 T cell receptor beta chains came from one sample sequenced in a study of blood T cells in healthy people across ages. For the second PCR, which ran for roughly 6 to 12 cycles, a sample-barcoded 5' primer and a J-beta primer mix were used. TCRdb reprocessed the 5' RACE reads with MiXCR, giving one entry per CDR3 protein. The data hold some 900,000 distinct CDR3 sequences, with around 48% observed a single time. Material: blood. These receptors originate from a man aged 30 to 45 in good health.

The V and J genes are TRBV6-5 and TRBJ2-6; tentatively, D is TRBD2 (5 bases). The CDR3 runs to 16 residues. Trimming stripped 3 bases from V and 1 base from J, with 10 bases between. Germline lookup yields CDR1 MNHEY and CDR2 SVGAGI. The CDR3 sequence: CASSYSGLSGANVLTF. The CDR3 coding sequence is TGTGCCAGCAGTTATTCGGGGTTGTCTGGGGCCAACGTCCTGACTTTC.

As concerns this clonotype: This may stem from a read error, because a much larger clone lies one nucleotide away. The chain joins TRBV2 to TRBJ2-3; either TRBD1 or TRBD2 may supply D (6 bases each). The germline gives CDR1 SNHLY, CDR2 FYNNEI. CDR3 size: 13 residues. CDR3: CASSEGGTDAQYF. The CDR3 region has the DNA TGTGCCAGCAGTGAGGGGGGCACAGATGCGCAGTATTTT.

V and J are TRBV28 and TRBJ1-4; 7 bases map to TRBD1. Germline values: CDR1 MDHEN, CDR2 SYDVKM. The CDR3 is 15 residues long. J was trimmed by 7 bases and V by 5 bases; bases with no gene match: 10. The CDR3 DNA is TGTGCCAGCAGTCTCCGACAGGGAGGAGGTGAAAAACTGTTTTTT. Amino acid sequence: CASSLRQGGGEKLFF.

This sequence joins TRBV20-1 and TRBJ2-4; TRBD1 is a possible D gene (7 bases). Trimming shortened V by 2 bases and J by 12 bases, and 23 bases separated the two germline ends. The length of the CDR3 is 15 residues. Germline V gene lookup returns CDR1 DFQATT and CDR2 SNEGSKA (reference sequence). The CDR3 DNA follows: TGCAGTGCTAGACAATCTCAGGGGGGCGGTAATTCTCAGTACTTC. It translates to CSARQSQGGGNSQYF.

This chain joins TRBV4-1 and TRBJ2-1, with a possible D match to TRBD1 (5 bases). Trimming removed 0 bases at V and 0 bases at J, with 9 bases between. Germline loops: CDR1 MGHRA, CDR2 YSYEKL. There are 16 residues in the CDR3. CDR3: CASSQDGQGSYNEQFF. CDR3 sequence (DNA): TGCGCCAGCAGCCAAGATGGTCAGGGCTCCTACAATGAGCAGTTCTTC.

The sample holds a few counts of this clonotype. This chain links TRBV9 with TRBJ1-4, with D perhaps TRBD1 (6 bases). Germline CDR1 and CDR2: SGDLS and YYNGEE. This CDR3 contains 16 residues. V was cut by 3 bases and J by 8 bases, with 20 bases left in between. The CDR3, as DNA: TGTGCCAGCAGCGCATACCCCAGGGGCCTAGAGGAAAAACTGTTTTTT. Translated, it gives CASSAYPRGLEEKLFF.

This clonotype appeared a few times. CDR3 residues: CASSPVSNYGYTF. The CDR3 nucleotides are TGTGCCAGCAGTCCCGTCTCTAACTATGGCTACACCTTC. The chain carries TRBV27 and TRBJ1-2; no clear D gene. V lost 5 bases, J lost 0 bases, and 7 bases lay in between. This CDR3 region has 13 residues. Germline V lookup: CDR1 MNHEY, CDR2 SMNVEV (reference sequence).

This clonotype showed up just a few times. The chain recombines TRBV20-1 with TRBJ2-3; TRBD1 aligns across 7 bases. Germline CDR1 is DFQATT and CDR2 is SNEGSKA (reference sequence). Trimming cost V 6 bases and J 1 base; bases outside gene matches: 10. The CDR3 has 15 amino acids. The CDR3 loop reads CSAQRQGSGTDTQYF. The CDR3 nucleotides read TGCAGTGCGCAAAGACAGGGTTCGGGCACAGATACGCAGTATTTT.

V is TRBV7-2 and J is TRBJ2-1; D is unclear. Trimming took 5 bases from V and 4 from J, leaving 18 bases between them. This CDR3 has 16 residues. CDR1 and CDR2 (germline): SGHTA, FQGNSA. CDR3 amino acids: CASSPPNFEKYNEQFF. The CDR3 DNA follows: TGTGCCAGCAGCCCCCCTAATTTCGAGAAATACAATGAGCAGTTCTTC.

The chain is built from TRBV20-1 and TRBJ1-5; a weak D match, TRBD1 (6 bases). There are 16 residues in the CDR3. Germline-derived CDR1 and CDR2 are DFQATT and SNEGSKA (reference sequence). V was shortened by 0 bases and J by 4 bases, with 16 bases between the two germline ends. CDR3 nucleotide sequence: TGCAGTGCTAGAGACCTATCCGGCCAGGGGAATCAGCCCCAGCATTTT. Protein sequence: CSARDLSGQGNQPQHF.

The sample holds a few counts of this clonotype. The chain couples TRBV5-1 to TRBJ2-7; tentatively, D is TRBD1 (6 bases). Germline values: CDR1 SGHRS, CDR2 YFSETQ. V lost 4 bases and J 6 bases, leaving 14 bases between the germline ends. The CDR3 length is 13 residues. The CDR3 DNA sequence: TGCGCCAGCAGCCTTGGACAGTCGCCCGAGCAGTACTTC. Translated, it gives CASSLGQSPEQYF.

The V call is TRBV5-1, the J call TRBJ2-6, with unresolved D. Per germline, CDR1 SGHRS and CDR2 YFSETQ. The CDR3 length is 16 residues. The germline V and J ends were trimmed by 0 bases and 13 bases, with 20 bases remaining between them. This CDR3 is CASSLASNSGVNVLTF. The DNA for the CDR3 is TGCGCCAGCAGCTTGGCCAGTAACTCTGGGGTCAATGTCCTGACTTTC.

This clonotype was counted only a few times. The chain joins TRBV20-1 to TRBJ2-7, with D unresolved. The germline gives CDR1 DFQATT, CDR2 SNEGSKA (reference sequence). CDR3 size: 14 residues. The V end lost 3 bases, the J end lost 0 bases, and 12 bases lay between the germline ends. CDR3 sequence: CSARDHLSSYEQYF. CDR3 coding DNA: TGCAGTGCTAGGGACCACCTGAGCTCCTACGAGCAGTACTTC.

Ten or more counts support this clonotype. The gene calls are TRBV4-3 and TRBJ2-1; 7 bases map to TRBD1. In germline, CDR1 is LGHNA, CDR2 YSLEER. With 5 bases clipped from V and 10 bases from J, the junction kept 5 bases outside the gene matches. The CDR3 is 12 residues long. CDR3 in amino acids: CASSKRQGEQFF. The CDR3 DNA sequence: TGCGCCAGCAGCAAGAGACAGGGCGAGCAGTTCTTC.

The V call is TRBV2, the J call TRBJ2-1, with 9 positions matching TRBD2. V was pared by 6 bases and J by 4 bases, with 10 bases of the junction left unmatched. Germline CDR1 reads SNHLY; CDR2 reads FYNNEI. This CDR3 contains 16 residues. CDR3 protein: CASRGGLALFYNEQFF. For the CDR3, the DNA is TGTGCCAGCAGGGGAGGACTAGCGCTTTTTTACAATGAGCAGTTCTTC.

This rearrangement joins TRBV12-3 or TRBV12-4 to TRBJ1-2; 12 bases line up with TRBD1. There are 15 residues in the CDR3. V gave up 3 bases and J gave up 3 bases; unmatched junction bases: 2. The CDR3 nucleotides read TGTGCCAGCAGTTTGGGACAGGGGGCGTACTATGGCTACACCTTC. Residues: CASSLGQGAYYGYTF.

This clonotype occurred a few times. The CDR3 loop is CATSDWGVLNEQFF. In DNA form, the CDR3 reads TGTGCCACCAGTGATTGGGGGGTACTCAATGAGCAGTTCTTC. V usage is TRBV24-1 and J usage is TRBJ2-1, with D perhaps matching TRBD2 (6 bases). Germline CDR1 KGHDR, CDR2 SFDVKD. V lost 2 bases and J 6 bases, leaving 10 bases between the germline ends. The CDR3 contains 14 residues.

V gene TRBV5-1 combines with J gene TRBJ1-3; D is undetermined. The CDR3 has 15 amino acids. Germline values: CDR1 SGHRS, CDR2 YFSETQ. The V end was cut by 4 bases, the J end by 4 bases, with 15 bases between. CDR3 sequence: CASSPRGAGGNTIYF. The CDR3 DNA follows: TGCGCCAGCAGCCCCCGTGGAGCGGGAGGAAACACCATATATTTT.

J is TRBJ2-7 and V is TRBV28; TRBD1 might be the D (5 bases). V lost 0 bases and J lost 0, with 6 bases in between. Germline V gene sequence: CDR1 MDHEN, CDR2 SYDVKM. CDR3 size: 14 residues. This CDR3 is CASSLWQGSYEQYF. The CDR3 nucleotides are TGTGCCAGCAGTTTATGGCAGGGCTCCTACGAGCAGTACTTC.

This clonotype was seen a handful of times. The gene calls are TRBV27 and TRBJ1-2, with D tentatively TRBD1 (5 bases). V lost 6 bases and J lost 5, with 13 bases in between. The CDR3 runs to 13 residues. Per the germline V gene, CDR1 is MNHEY and CDR2 is SMNVEV (reference sequence). The chain's CDR3 is CASSTPEGYGYTF. For the CDR3, the DNA is TGTGCCAGCAGCACCCCCGAGGGGTATGGCTACACCTTC.

The chain employs TRBV4-3 and TRBJ2-3; no clear D gene. The CDR3 consists of 15 residues. Germline V gene data show CDR1 as LGHNA and CDR2 as YSLEER. V lost 1 base, J lost 0 bases, and 8 bases lay in between. The CDR3 region has the DNA TGCGCCAGCAGCCAAGTAGGTGCTAGCACAGATACGCAGTATTTT. Translating gives CASSQVGASTDTQYF.

The CDR3 loop reads CSGTFNYEQYF. For the CDR3, the DNA is TGCAGCGGAACATTTAATTACGAGCAGTACTTC. This chain links TRBV29-1 with TRBJ2-7, with no clear D. V shed 7 bases and J shed 4 bases, with 11 bases lying between them. Germline loops: CDR1 SQVTM, CDR2 ANQGSEA. The CDR3 sequence is 11 residues long.

The chain employs TRBV6-2 or TRBV6-3 and TRBJ1-1; D is uncertain. CDR1 and CDR2 (germline): MNHEY, SVGEGT. V was shortened by 8 bases and J by 1 base, with 14 bases between the two germline ends. The CDR3 runs 14 residues. CDR3 region: CASFSGQKNTEAFF. CDR3 nucleotides: TGTGCCAGCTTCTCCGGGCAGAAGAACACTGAAGCTTTCTTT.

On this clonotype: Being one base from a much bigger clone, this may be a read error. The chain carries TRBV3-1 and TRBJ2-7; D perhaps matches TRBD2 (5 bases). This CDR3 contains 15 residues. Germline-derived CDR1 and CDR2 are LGHDT and YNNKEL (reference sequence). The CDR3 here is CAGSRLTSSSYEQYF. The CDR3 DNA follows: TGTGCCGGCAGCCGACTAACCTCTTCGTCCTACGAGCAGTACTTC.

This clonotype was observed a single time. A read error may produce the germline difference seen at one junction end. V gene TRBV4-3 combines with J gene TRBJ2-7; a weak D match, TRBD2 (5 bases). From germline, CDR1 is LGHNA and CDR2 YSLEER. The CDR3 spans 15 residues. The CDR3 here is CASSEDYPGSYEQYF. In nucleotides, the CDR3 is TGCGCCAGCAGCGAAGACTACCCCGGCTCCTACGAGCAGTACTTC.

Notes on this clonotype: This may arise from a read error, as a much more abundant clone is one base away. The chain recombines TRBV4-2 with TRBJ2-1; TRBD2 is a possible D gene (7 bases). With the DNA end fitting TRBJ2-7 better, the J assignment may be wrong. Germline CDR1 is LGHNA and CDR2 is YNFKEQ. There are 16 residues in the CDR3. For the CDR3, the DNA is TGTGCCAGCAGCCGAGCTGGGCGGGGGCCCTACAATGAGCAGTACTTC. This sequence encodes CASSRAGRGPYNEQYF.

The rearrangement links TRBV5-1 to TRBJ1-1; the D is unclear. The V and J ends lost 5 bases and 3 bases respectively, with 5 bases between them. The CDR3 is made up of 11 amino acids. The V gene's germline CDR1 is SGHRS and CDR2 YFSETQ. The CDR3 sequence is CASRMDTEAFF. In nucleotides, the CDR3 is TGCGCCAGCAGAATGGACACTGAAGCTTTCTTT. Supplemented by reference TRBV5-1 and TRBJ1-1, the full variable domain reads KAGVTQTPRYLIKTRGQQVTLSCSPISGHRSVSWYQQTPGQGLQFLFEYFSETQRNKGNFPGRFSGRQFSNSRSEMNVSTLELGDSALYLCASRMDTEAFFGQGTRLTVV.

The CDR3 spells CSGGTGKGYTF. The DNA for the CDR3 is TGCAGCGGCGGGACAGGGAAGGGCTACACCTTC. The rearrangement joins TRBV29-1 to TRBJ1-2; 9 bases are shared with TRBD1. This CDR3 region has 11 residues. V lost 7 bases and J lost 8; bases outside the gene matches: 5. Germline V gene data show CDR1 as SQVTM and CDR2 as ANQGSEA. Supplemented by reference TRBV29-1 and TRBJ1-2, the full variable domain reads SAVISQKPSRDICQRGTSLTIQCQVDSQVTMMFWYRQQPGQSLTLIATANQGSEATYESGFVIDKFPISRPNLTFSTLTVSNMSPEDSSIYLCSGGTGKGYTFGSGTRLTVV.

The V call is TRBV20-1, the J call TRBJ2-1; the match to TRBD1 covers 8 bases. The assigned J gene may be wrong: the sequence end matches TRBJ2-7 better. The V gene's germline CDR1 is DFQATT and CDR2 SNEGSKA (reference sequence). The CDR3 is 17 residues long. The DNA of the CDR3 is TGCAGTGCTAGAGATATCACAGGGGGTCCCTCCTACAATGAGCAGTACTTC. Its protein product is CSARDITGGPSYNEQYF.